What follows are 14 T cell receptor beta chains derived from one specimen sequenced in a study of blood T cell repertoires in COVID-19. Clones were sequenced by immunoSEQ multiplex PCR, and TCRdb holds only the in-frame ones, with some missing. The sample holds more than 60,000 clones, more than 80% seen once. Material: peripheral blood. The receptors here all came from a man between 50 and 59 years old with COVID-19, enrolled during active disease.

Here the CDR3 reads CASSVRAGGREETQYF. The CDR3 DNA reads as TGTGCCAGCAGCGTAAGAGCGGGGGGGCGGGAAGAGACCCAGTACTTC. The chain employs TRBV9 and TRBJ2-5; TRBD2 matches 10 bases. With 1 base clipped from V and 3 bases from J, the junction kept 6 bases outside the gene matches. Germline CDR1 is SGDLS and CDR2 is YYNGEE. The CDR3 is made up of 16 amino acids.

The chain recombines TRBV27 with TRBJ2-1, with D possibly TRBD1 on 5 matching bases. V was trimmed by 5 bases and J by 0 bases, leaving 11 bases between them. The germline CDR1 and CDR2 sequences are MNHEY and SMNVEV (reference sequence). This CDR3 region has 15 residues. DNA of the CDR3: TGTGCCAGCAGTCCCGGGCAGGGCTCCTACAATGAGCAGTTCTTC. Residues: CASSPGQGSYNEQFF.

The chain is built from TRBV3-1 (or the pseudogene TRBV3-2) and TRBJ1-2, with no clear D. The germline CDR1 and CDR2 sequences are LGHDT and YNNKEL (reference sequence). With 0 bases removed from V and 5 bases from J, the gap between germline ends came to 7 bases. The CDR3 is 13 amino acids. The CDR3 DNA sequence: TGTGCCAGCAGCCAAGATTCGGGGTATGGCTACACCTTC. Amino acid sequence: CASSQDSGYGYTF.

The chain uses TRBV15 and TRBJ1-1; possible D gene TRBD1, 6 bases. This CDR3 has 15 residues. The germline V gene has CDR1 LNHNV and CDR2 YYDKDF (reference sequence). Trimming left V 1 base short and J 0 bases short, with 9 bases between. The CDR3 sequence: CATSRGQGLNTEAFF. CDR3 bases: TGTGCCACCAGCAGAGGGCAGGGGTTGAACACTGAAGCTTTCTTT.

This clone was recorded many times. The rearrangement links TRBV5-1 to TRBJ2-2; 7 positions match TRBD2. The CDR3 is made up of 13 amino acids. Germline CDR1 SGHRS, CDR2 YFSETQ. The V segment lost 1 base and the J segment 6 bases; nucleotides outside the gene matches: 0. CDR3 bases: TGCGCCAGCAGCTTGCGGGGGGCCGGGGAGCTGTTTTTT. Its protein is CASSLRGAGELFF.

J is TRBJ1-1 and V is TRBV9; D is perhaps TRBD1 (5 bases). Trimming pared 3 bases from V and 4 bases from J, leaving 13 bases between. The CDR3 extends over 14 amino acids. Germline-derived CDR1 and CDR2 are SGDLS and YYNGEE. CDR3 residues: CASSDGRVGTEAFF. CDR3 DNA sequence: TGTGCCAGCAGCGATGGCAGGGTCGGCACTGAAGCTTTCTTT.

This chain joins TRBV7-8 and TRBJ2-3; 7 bases line up with TRBD2. Germline CDR1 reads SGHVS; CDR2 reads FQNEAQ. This CDR3 comprises 16 residues. The junction had 7 bases not matched to a gene; V was cut back by 4 bases and J by 0 bases. This CDR3 is CASSWLSGGSTDTQYF. The CDR3 nucleotides read TGTGCCAGCAGCTGGTTGTCGGGGGGAAGCACAGATACGCAGTATTTT. Based on the CDR3 plus reference TRBV7-8 and TRBJ2-3, the full variable domain is GAGVSQSPRYKVAKRGQDVALRCDPISGHVSLFWYQQALGQGPEFLTYFQNEAQLDKSGLPSDRFFAERPEGSVSTLKIQRTQQEDSAVYLCASSWLSGGSTDTQYFGPGTRLTVL.

The rearrangement links TRBV5-1 to TRBJ1-3; D not certain. Per the germline V gene, CDR1 is SGHRS and CDR2 is YFSETQ. The V gene lost 5 bases and the J gene lost 2 bases, with 14 bases spanning the gap. This CDR3 spans 15 amino acids. This CDR3 is CASRSGGPPGNTIYF. In DNA form, the CDR3 reads TGCGCCAGCAGAAGTGGAGGGCCCCCTGGAAACACCATATATTTT.

This clone showed up just a few times. The V call is TRBV4-2, the J call TRBJ2-7; 8 positions match TRBD2. Germline V gene data show CDR1 as LGHNA and CDR2 as YNFKEQ. The CDR3 totals 17 residues. Trimming took 1 base from V and 6 from J; bases not matched to a gene: 14. In nucleotides, the CDR3 is TGTGCCAGCAGCCAAGGGGGGGGGAGGACTAGCTTACGCGAGCAGTACTTC. It encodes CASSQGGGRTSLREQYF.

A single count supports this clone. The chain's CDR3 is CATRTGGGEKLFF. CDR3 in DNA: TGTGCCACTCGGACAGGGGGCGGTGAAAAACTGTTTTTT. This chain connects TRBV5-4 to TRBJ1-4; TRBD1 agrees at 11 bases. With 9 bases clipped from V and 7 bases from J, the junction kept 5 bases outside the gene matches. Germline assignment: CDR1 SGHNT and CDR2 YYREEE (reference sequence). This CDR3 comprises 13 residues.

This rearrangement joins TRBV18 to TRBJ1-2; D might be TRBD1 (5 bases). The CDR3 loop spans 14 amino acids. CDR1 is KGHSH, CDR2 LQKENI, per germline. Trimming removed 2 bases at V and 7 bases at J, with 14 bases between. The CDR3 sequence is CASSPDFRQSGYTF. The CDR3 DNA sequence: TGTGCCAGCTCACCAGATTTTCGACAGTCTGGCTACACCTTC.

The rearrangement links TRBV7-9 to TRBJ1-5, with D unclear. The germline CDR1 and CDR2 sequences are SEHNR and FQNEAQ (reference sequence). V dropped 5 bases and J dropped 0 bases, with 8 bases sitting between them. CDR3 size: 14 residues. The CDR3 nucleotides are TGTGCCAGCAGCCCGGGAAATAGCAATCAGCCCCAGCATTTT. This encodes CASSPGNSNQPQHF.

This sequence joins TRBV6-2 or TRBV6-3 and TRBJ2-7; tentatively, D is TRBD1 (6 bases). Germline CDR1 reads MNHEY; CDR2 reads SVGEGT. Trimming left V 4 bases short and J 3 bases short, with 19 bases between. The CDR3 covers 16 residues. DNA for the CDR3: TGTGCCAGCAGTTTCCCTAGTGGGGGCGTTGACTACGAGCAGTACTTC. Translation gives CASSFPSGGVDYEQYF.

The V call is TRBV21-1, the J call TRBJ2-7; the table's D call of TRBD1 was not tested on the DNA. TRBV21-1 is noted as a pseudogene. This CDR3 contains 18 residues. The CDR3 DNA is TGTGCCAGCAGCAAGACATTCTACCGGGACAGGGACTCGAACGAGCAGTACTTC. Translation: CASSKTFYRDRDSNEQYF.